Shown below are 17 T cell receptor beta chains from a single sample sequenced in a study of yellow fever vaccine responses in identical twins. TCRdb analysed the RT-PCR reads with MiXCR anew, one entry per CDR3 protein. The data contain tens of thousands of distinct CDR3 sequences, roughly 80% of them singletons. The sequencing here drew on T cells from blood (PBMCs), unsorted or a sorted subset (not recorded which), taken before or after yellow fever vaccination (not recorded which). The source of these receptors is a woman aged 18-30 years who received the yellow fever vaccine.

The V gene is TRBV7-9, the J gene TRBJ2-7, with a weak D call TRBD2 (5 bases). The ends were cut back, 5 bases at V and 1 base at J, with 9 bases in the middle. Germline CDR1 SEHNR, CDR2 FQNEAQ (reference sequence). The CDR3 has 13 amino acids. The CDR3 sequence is CASSLRGSYEQYV. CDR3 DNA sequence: TGTGCCAGCAGCCTCCGAGGGTCCTACGAGCAGTACGTC.

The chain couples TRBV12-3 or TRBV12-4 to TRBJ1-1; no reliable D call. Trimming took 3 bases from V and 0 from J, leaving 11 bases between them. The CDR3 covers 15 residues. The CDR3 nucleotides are TGTGCCAGCAGTTTTCGCCGAGAGATGAACACTGAAGCTTTCTTT. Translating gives CASSFRREMNTEAFF.

CDR3 in DNA: TGTGCCAGCTCACCATTTGGACAGAACAATGAGCAGTTCTTC. Its translation: CASSPFGQNNEQFF. The rearrangement uses TRBV18 and TRBJ2-1; the D gene is possibly TRBD1 (6 bases). The V and J ends lost 2 bases and 5 bases respectively, with 10 bases between them. The CDR3 contains 14 residues. CDR1 and CDR2 (germline): KGHSH, LQKENI.

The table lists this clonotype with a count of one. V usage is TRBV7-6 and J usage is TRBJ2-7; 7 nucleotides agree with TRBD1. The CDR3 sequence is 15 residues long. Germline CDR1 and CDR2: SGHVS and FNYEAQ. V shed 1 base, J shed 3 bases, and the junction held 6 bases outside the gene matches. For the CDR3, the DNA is TGTGCCAGCAGCTTAGAGTCAGGGGGTAACTACGAGCAGTACGTC. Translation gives CASSLESGGNYEQYV.

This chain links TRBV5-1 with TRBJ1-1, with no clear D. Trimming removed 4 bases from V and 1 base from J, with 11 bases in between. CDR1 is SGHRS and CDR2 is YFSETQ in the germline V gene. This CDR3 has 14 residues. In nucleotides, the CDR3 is TGCGCCAGCAGCCCCATCACGCAGAACACTGAAGCTTTCTTT. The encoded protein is CASSPITQNTEAFF.

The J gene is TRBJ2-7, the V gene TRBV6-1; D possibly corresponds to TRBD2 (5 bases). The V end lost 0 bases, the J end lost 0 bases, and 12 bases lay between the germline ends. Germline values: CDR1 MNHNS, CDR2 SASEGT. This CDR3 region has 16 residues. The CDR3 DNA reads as TGTGCCAGCAGTGAAGCGTCCGGACTCTCCTCCTACGAGCAGTACTTC. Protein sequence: CASSEASGLSSYEQYF.

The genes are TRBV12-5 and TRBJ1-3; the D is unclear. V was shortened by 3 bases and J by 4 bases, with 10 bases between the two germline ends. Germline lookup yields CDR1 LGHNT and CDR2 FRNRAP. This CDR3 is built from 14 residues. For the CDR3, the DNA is TGTGCTAGTGGTTTTTTAGGTATGGGAAACACCATATATTTT. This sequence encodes CASGFLGMGNTIYF. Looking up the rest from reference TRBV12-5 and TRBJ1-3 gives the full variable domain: DARVTQTPRHKVTEMGQEVTMRCQPILGHNTVFWYRQTMMQGLELLAYFRNRAPLDDSGMPKDRFSAEMPDATLATLKIQPSEPRDSAVYFCASGFLGMGNTIYFGEGSWLTVV.

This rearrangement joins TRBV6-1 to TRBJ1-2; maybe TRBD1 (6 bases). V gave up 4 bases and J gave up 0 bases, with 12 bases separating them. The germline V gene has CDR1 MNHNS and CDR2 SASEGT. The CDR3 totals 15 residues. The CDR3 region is CASSAEDSPNYGYTF. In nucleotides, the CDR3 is TGTGCCAGCAGTGCCGAGGACAGTCCTAACTATGGCTACACCTTC.

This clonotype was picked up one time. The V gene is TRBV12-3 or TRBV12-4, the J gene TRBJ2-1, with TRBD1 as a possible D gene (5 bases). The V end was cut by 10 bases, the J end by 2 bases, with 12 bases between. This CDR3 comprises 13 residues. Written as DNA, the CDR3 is TGTGCCACCCGGCAGGGAACCTACAATGAGCAGTTCTTC. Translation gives CATRQGTYNEQFF.

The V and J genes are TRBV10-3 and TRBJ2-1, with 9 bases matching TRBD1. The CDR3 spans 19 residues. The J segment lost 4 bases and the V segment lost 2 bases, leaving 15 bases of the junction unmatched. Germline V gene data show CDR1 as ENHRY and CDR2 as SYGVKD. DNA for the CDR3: TGTGCCATCAGTGAGGCCGGGACAGGGATTGAACACGCTTACAATGAGCAGTTCTTC. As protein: CAISEAGTGIEHAYNEQFF.

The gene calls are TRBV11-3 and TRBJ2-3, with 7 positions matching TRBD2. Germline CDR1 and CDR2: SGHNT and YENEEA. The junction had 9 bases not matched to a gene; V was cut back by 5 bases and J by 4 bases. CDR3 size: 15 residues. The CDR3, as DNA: TGTGCCAGCAGCAGCGCCGGGCTAGCGGCAGATACGCAGTATTTT. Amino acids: CASSSAGLAADTQYF.

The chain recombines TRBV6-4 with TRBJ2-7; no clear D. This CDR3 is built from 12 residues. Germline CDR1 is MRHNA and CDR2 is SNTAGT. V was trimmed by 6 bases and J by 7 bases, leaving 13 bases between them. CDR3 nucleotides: TGTGCCAGCAGGGACGGGTCTCGGGAGCAGTACTTC. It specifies CASRDGSREQYF.

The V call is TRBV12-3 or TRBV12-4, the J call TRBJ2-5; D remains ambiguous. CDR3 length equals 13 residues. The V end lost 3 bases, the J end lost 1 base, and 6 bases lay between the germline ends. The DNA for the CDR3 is TGTGCCAGCAGTTTCCAGACCCAAGAGACCCAGTACTTC. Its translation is CASSFQTQETQYF.

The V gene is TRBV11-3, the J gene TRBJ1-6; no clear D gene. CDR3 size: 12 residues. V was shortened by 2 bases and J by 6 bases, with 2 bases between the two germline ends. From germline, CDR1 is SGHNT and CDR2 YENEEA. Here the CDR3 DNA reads TGTGCCAGCAGCTTAAGTAATTCACCCCTCCACTTT. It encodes CASSLSNSPLHF.

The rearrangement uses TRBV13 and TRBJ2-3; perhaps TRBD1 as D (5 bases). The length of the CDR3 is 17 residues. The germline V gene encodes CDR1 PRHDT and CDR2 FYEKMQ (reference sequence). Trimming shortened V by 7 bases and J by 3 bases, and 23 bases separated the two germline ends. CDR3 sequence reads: CASTPLGGHRGTDTQYF. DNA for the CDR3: TGTGCCAGCACTCCCCTGGGTGGACACCGCGGTACAGATACGCAGTATTTT.

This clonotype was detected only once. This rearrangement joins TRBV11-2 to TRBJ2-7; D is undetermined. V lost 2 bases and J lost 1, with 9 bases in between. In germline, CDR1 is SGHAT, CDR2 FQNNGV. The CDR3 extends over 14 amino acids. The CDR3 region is CASSLQYGSYEQYV. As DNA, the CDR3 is TGTGCCAGCAGCTTACAATACGGGTCCTACGAGCAGTACGTC.

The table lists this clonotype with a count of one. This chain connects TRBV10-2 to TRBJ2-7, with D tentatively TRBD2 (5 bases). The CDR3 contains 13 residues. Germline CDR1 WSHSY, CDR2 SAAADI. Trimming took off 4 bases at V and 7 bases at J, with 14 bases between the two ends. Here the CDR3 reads CASSALGEREQYF. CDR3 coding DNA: TGCGCCAGCAGTGCGCTGGGTGAGCGGGAGCAGTACTTC.